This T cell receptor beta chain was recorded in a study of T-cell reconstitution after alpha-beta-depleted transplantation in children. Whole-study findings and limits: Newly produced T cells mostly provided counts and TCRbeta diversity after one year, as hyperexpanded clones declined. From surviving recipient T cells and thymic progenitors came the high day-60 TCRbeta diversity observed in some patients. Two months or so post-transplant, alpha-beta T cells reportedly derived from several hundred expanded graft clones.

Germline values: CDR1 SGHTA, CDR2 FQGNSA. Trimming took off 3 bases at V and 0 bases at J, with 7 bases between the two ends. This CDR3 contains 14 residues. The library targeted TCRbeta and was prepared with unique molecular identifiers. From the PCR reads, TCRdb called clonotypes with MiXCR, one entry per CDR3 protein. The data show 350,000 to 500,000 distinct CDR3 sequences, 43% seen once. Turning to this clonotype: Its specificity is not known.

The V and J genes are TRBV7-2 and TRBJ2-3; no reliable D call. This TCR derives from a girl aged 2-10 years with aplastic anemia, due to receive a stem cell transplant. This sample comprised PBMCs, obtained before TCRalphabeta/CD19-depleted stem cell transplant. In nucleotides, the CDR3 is TGTGCCAGCAGCTTTTGGTCTAGCACAGATACGCAGTATTTT. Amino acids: CASSFWSSTDTQYF.